The T cell receptor (beta chain) described here comes from a study of blood T cell repertoires in COVID-19. Authors' processing steps: Amplification with reference gene primers provided the estimates of nucleated cell counts. Generated by immunoSEQ multiplex PCR, the TCRdb table keeps only in-frame clones and is missing some. V, J and clone size are taken as reported in that table, and D and trimming were inferred from the DNA itself. This sample has about 180,000 clones, with approximately 80% found just once. This clone was observed once. Assignments of participants to cohorts depended upon their own reported clinical history. Someone with COVID-19 had been met by exposed participants within 2 weeks before study entry. The sequence was obtained from a man aged 55 to 69 who had been exposed to COVID-19. The specimen was PBMCs or T cells enriched from blood (not recorded which).

The CDR3 DNA follows: TGTGCCAGCAGCGCGGACAATAACAATGAGCAGTTCTTC. Translating it yields CASSADNNNEQFF. V and J are TRBV7-3 and TRBJ2-1, with a tentative D call TRBD1 (5 bases). Germline CDR1 and CDR2: SGHTA and FQGTGA. Trimming pared 5 bases from V and 5 bases from J, leaving 10 bases between. The CDR3 sequence is 13 residues long.